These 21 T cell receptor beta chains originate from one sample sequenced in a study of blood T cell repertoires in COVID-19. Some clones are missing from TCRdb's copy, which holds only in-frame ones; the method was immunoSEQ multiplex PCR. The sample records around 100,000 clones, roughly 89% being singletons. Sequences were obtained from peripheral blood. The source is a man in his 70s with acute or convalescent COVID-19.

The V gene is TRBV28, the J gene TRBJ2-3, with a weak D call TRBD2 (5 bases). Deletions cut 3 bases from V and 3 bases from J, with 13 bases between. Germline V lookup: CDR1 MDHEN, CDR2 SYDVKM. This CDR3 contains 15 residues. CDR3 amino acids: CASSFLGVGTDTQYF. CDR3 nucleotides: TGTGCCAGCAGTTTCTTGGGAGTGGGGACAGATACGCAGTATTTT.

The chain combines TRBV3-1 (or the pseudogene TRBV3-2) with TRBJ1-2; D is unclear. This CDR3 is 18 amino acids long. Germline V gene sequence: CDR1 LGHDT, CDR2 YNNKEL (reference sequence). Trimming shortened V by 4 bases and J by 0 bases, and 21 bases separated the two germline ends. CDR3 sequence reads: CASSPVDGRATSNYGYTF. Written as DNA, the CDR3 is TGTGCCAGCAGCCCAGTAGATGGGAGGGCCACCTCTAACTATGGCTACACCTTC.

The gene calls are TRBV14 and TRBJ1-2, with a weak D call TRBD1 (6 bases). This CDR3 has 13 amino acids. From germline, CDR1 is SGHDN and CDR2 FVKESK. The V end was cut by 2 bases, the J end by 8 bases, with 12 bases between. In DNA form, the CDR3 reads TGTGCCAGCAGCCAACAAACAGGGACCGGCTACACCTTC. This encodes CASSQQTGTGYTF.

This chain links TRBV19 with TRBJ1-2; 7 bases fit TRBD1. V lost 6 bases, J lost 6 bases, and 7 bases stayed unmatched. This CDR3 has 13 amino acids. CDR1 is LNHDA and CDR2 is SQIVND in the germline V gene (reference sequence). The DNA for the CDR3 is TGTGCCAGTAGGTTTTTAGGGGGCGATGGCTACACCTTC. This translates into CASRFLGGDGYTF. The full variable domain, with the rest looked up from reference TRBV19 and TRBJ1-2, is DGGITQSPKYLFRKEGQNVTLSCEQNLNHDAMYWYRQDPGQGLRLIYYSQIVNDFQKGDIAEGYSVSREKKESFPLTVTSAQKNPTAFYLCASRFLGGDGYTFGSGTRLTVV.

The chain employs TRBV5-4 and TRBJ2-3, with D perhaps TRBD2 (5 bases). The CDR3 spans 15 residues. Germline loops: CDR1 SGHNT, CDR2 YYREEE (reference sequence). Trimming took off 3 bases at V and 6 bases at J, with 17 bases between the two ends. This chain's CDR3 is CASSSTQRTRDTQYF. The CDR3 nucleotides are TGTGCCAGCAGCTCCACCCAGCGGACCAGGGATACGCAGTATTTT.

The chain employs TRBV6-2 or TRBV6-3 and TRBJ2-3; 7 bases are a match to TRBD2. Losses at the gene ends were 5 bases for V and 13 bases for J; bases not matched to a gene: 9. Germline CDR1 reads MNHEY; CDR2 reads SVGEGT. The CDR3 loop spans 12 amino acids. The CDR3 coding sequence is TGTGCCAGCAGTAACGTCCGTGGGGGGGAGTATTTT. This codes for CASSNVRGGEYF.

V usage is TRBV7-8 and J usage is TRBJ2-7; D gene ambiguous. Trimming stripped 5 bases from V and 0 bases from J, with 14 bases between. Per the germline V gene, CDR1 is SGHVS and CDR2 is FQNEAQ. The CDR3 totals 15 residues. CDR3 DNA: TGTGCCAGCAGCCTTTCGTACATACGCTCCTACGAGCAGTACTTC. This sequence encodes CASSLSYIRSYEQYF.

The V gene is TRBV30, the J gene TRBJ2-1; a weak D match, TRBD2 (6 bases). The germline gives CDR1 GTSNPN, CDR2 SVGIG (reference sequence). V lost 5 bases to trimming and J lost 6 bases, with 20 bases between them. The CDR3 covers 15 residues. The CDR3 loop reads CAWVRDSLIPNEQFF. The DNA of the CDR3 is TGTGCCTGGGTCCGGGACTCACTCATACCCAATGAGCAGTTCTTC.

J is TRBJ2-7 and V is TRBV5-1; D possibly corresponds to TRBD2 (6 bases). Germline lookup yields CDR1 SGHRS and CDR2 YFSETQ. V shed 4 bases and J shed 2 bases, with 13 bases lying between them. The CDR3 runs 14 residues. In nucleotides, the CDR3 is TGCGCCAGCAGCGGGGGGACGGGGACCTACGAGCAGTACTTC. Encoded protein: CASSGGTGTYEQYF.

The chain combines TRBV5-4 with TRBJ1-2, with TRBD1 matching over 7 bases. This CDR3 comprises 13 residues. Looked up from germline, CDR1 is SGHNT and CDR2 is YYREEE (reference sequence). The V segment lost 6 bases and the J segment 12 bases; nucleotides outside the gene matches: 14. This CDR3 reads CASNPPGGREHTF. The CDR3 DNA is TGTGCCAGCAACCCGCCAGGGGGTAGGGAGCACACCTTC.

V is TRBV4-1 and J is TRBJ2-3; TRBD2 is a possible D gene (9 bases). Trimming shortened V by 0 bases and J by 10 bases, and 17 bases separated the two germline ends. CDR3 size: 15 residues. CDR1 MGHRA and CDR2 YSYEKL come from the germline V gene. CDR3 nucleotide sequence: TGCGCCAGCAGCCAAGATAGCCTAGCGGGACAGGCGCAGTATTTT. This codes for CASSQDSLAGQAQYF.

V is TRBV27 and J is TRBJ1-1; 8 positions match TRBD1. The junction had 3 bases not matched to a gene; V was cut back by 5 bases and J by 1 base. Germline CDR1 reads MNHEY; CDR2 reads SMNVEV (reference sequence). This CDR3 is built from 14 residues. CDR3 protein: CASSQGTGNTEAFF. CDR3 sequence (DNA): TGTGCCAGCAGTCAAGGGACAGGGAACACTGAAGCTTTCTTT.

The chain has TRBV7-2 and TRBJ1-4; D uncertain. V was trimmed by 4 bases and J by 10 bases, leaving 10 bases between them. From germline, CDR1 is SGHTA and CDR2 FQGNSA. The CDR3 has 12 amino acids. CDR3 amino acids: CASSSDEGKLFF. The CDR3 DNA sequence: TGTGCCAGCAGCTCCGACGAGGGAAAACTGTTTTTT.

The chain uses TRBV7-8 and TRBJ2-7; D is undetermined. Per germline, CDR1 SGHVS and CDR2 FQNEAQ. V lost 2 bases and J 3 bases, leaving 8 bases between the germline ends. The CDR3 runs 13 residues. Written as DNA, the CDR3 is TGTGCCAGCAGCTTATTGGCAGGCTACGAGCAGTACTTC. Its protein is CASSLLAGYEQYF.

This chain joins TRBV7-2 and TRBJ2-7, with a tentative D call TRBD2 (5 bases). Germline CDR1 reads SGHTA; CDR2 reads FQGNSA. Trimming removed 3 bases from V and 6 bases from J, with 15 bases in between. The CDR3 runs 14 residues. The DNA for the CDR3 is TGTGCCAGCAGCTTGACGCATCCGGCGGGCGAGCAGTACTTC. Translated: CASSLTHPAGEQYF.

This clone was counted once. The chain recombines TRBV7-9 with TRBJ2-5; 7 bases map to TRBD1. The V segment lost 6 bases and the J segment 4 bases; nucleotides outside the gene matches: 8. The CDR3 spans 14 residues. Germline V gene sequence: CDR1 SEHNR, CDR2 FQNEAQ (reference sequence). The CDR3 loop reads CASRNTGVSETQYF. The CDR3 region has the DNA TGTGCCAGCAGGAATACAGGGGTATCAGAGACCCAGTACTTC.

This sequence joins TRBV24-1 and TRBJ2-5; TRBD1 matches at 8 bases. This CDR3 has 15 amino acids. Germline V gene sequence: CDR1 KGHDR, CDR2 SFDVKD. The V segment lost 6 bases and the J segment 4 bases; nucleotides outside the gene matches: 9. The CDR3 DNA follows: TGTGCCACCAGTTCTCCGGACAGGGCACCAGAGACCCAGTACTTC. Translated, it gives CATSSPDRAPETQYF.

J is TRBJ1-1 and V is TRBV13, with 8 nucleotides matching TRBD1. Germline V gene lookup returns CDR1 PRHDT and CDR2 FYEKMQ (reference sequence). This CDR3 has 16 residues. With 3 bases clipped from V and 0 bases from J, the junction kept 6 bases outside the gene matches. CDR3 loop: CASSFGTGFMNTEAFF. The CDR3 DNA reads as TGTGCCAGCAGCTTCGGGACAGGCTTCATGAACACTGAAGCTTTCTTT. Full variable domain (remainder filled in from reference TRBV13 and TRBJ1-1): AAGVIQSPRHLIKEKRETATLKCYPIPRHDTVYWYQQGPGQDPQFLISFYEKMQSDKGSIPDRFSAQQFSDYHSELNMSSLELGDSALYFCASSFGTGFMNTEAFFGQGTRLTVV.

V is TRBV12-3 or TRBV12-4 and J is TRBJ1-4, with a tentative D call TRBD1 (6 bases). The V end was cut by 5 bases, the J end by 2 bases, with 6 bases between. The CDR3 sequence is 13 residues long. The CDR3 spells CASSTGTNEKLFF. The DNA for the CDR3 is TGTGCCAGCAGTACAGGGACTAATGAAAAACTGTTTTTT.

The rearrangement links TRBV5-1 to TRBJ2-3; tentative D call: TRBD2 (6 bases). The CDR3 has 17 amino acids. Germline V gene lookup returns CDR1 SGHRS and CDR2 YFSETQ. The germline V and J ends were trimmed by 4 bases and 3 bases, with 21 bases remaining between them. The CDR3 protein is CASSPLGVGGKTDTQYF. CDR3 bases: TGCGCCAGCAGCCCCCTGGGAGTGGGAGGAAAAACAGATACGCAGTATTTT.

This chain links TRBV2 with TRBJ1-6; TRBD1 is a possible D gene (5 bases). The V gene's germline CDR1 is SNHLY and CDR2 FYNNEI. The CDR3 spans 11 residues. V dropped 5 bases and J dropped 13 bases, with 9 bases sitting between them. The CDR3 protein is CASSPGGPLHF. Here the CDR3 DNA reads TGTGCCAGCAGTCCGGGGGGGCCCCTCCACTTT.